This T cell receptor (beta chain) was observed in a study of graft-versus-host responses after intestinal transplantation. Study summary: The whole recipient group had anti-thymocyte globulin induction followed by tacrolimus and steroids for around three years. Study-wide results and caveats: Detected in recipient marrow were GvH clones, some of which were first observed in ileum or blood.

To note about this clone: The antigen remains unidentified.

From germline, CDR1 is SQVTM and CDR2 ANQGSEA. V was clipped by 6 bases and J by 6 bases; unmatched bases: 4. The CDR3 extends over 11 amino acids. Using immunoSEQ multiplex PCR, the repertoire was profiled, and TCRdb retains in-frame clones only, with some absent. The sample yields 65,000 to 90,000 clones, roughly 90% seen once. The clonotype comes from a human donor who was the organ donor for an intestinal transplant. Source: unstimulated CD8+ T cells sorted from spleen or lymph node cells, taken before transplant. The rearrangement joins TRBV29-1 to TRBJ1-2, with 7 bases lining up with TRBD1. The CDR3 DNA reads TGCAGCGTGGTAACAGGGGATGGCTACACCTTC. Translated: CSVVTGDGYTF.